Below are 20 T cell receptor beta chains sequenced from a single sample in a study of blood T cell repertoires in COVID-19. Some clones are missing from TCRdb's copy, which holds only in-frame ones; the method was immunoSEQ multiplex PCR. The sample gives approximately 240,000 clones, around nine tenths of which show up once; 10% to 15% is in the top ten. The sequenced material came from peripheral blood. Receptors were obtained from a woman aged 18-35 years who had recovered from COVID-19.

V gene TRBV10-1 combines with J gene TRBJ2-6; D may be TRBD2 (6 bases). This CDR3 region has 17 residues. V was cut by 7 bases and J by 0 bases, with 16 bases left in between. Germline loops: CDR1 WNHNN, CDR2 SYGVQD (reference sequence). The CDR3 DNA reads TGCGCCAGCAAGTTAGGACTACTTCTCTCTGGGGCCAACGTCCTGACTTTC. Translation gives CASKLGLLLSGANVLTF.

The V and J genes are TRBV9 and TRBJ1-3; TRBD1 agrees at 7 bases. V gave up 3 bases and J gave up 2 bases; unmatched junction bases: 5. This CDR3 comprises 15 residues. CDR1 is SGDLS, CDR2 YYNGEE, per germline. CDR3 protein: CASSGTGETGNTIYF. The CDR3 DNA follows: TGTGCCAGCAGCGGCACAGGGGAGACTGGAAACACCATATATTTT.

This clone was counted a few times. This sequence joins TRBV5-1 and TRBJ1-5, with D maybe TRBD1 (5 bases). The V end lost 1 base, the J end lost 5 bases, and 13 bases lay between the germline ends. The CDR3 sequence is 15 residues long. Germline CDR1 and CDR2: SGHRS and YFSETQ. CDR3 nucleotides: TGCGCCAGCAGCTTGCAAGCGGGGGACCATCAGCCCCAGCATTTT. It translates to CASSLQAGDHQPQHF.

The V gene is TRBV14, the J gene TRBJ2-1, with D uncertain. Trimming left V 3 bases short and J 5 bases short, with 8 bases between. Germline CDR1 reads SGHDN; CDR2 reads FVKESK. There are 13 residues in the CDR3. The CDR3 coding sequence is TGTGCCAGCAGCCACCGCGGAAACAATGAGCAGTTCTTC. This codes for CASSHRGNNEQFF.

V and J are TRBV9 and TRBJ1-2; the D gene is possibly TRBD1 (5 bases). CDR3 size: 15 residues. CDR1 and CDR2 from the germline V gene are SGDLS and YYNGEE. The V and J ends lost 0 bases and 4 bases respectively, with 13 bases between them. The CDR3 DNA is TGTGCCAGCAGCGTAGTCGCGGGGGGTGGCTATGGCTACACCTTC. Its translation: CASSVVAGGGYGYTF.

The V gene is TRBV5-1, the J gene TRBJ1-1, with TRBD1 matching 8 bases. The junction had 10 bases not matched to a gene; V was cut back by 4 bases and J by 5 bases. The CDR3 runs 15 residues. Germline-derived CDR1 and CDR2 are SGHRS and YFSETQ. Here the CDR3 reads CASSISSGGWTEAFF. Written as DNA, the CDR3 is TGCGCCAGCAGCATTTCGTCAGGGGGCTGGACTGAAGCTTTCTTT. Combining the CDR3 with reference TRBV5-1 and TRBJ1-1 gives the whole variable domain KAGVTQTPRYLIKTRGQQVTLSCSPISGHRSVSWYQQTPGQGLQFLFEYFSETQRNKGNFPGRFSGRQFSNSRSEMNVSTLELGDSALYLCASSISSGGWTEAFFGQGTRLTVV.

V usage is TRBV5-5 and J usage is TRBJ2-1, with 8 positions matching TRBD2. The germline gives CDR1 SGHKS, CDR2 YYEKEE (reference sequence). The length of the CDR3 is 13 residues. V dropped 7 bases and J dropped 2; count of bases not matched to a gene: 2. CDR3 amino acids: CASWGLAYNEQFF. In nucleotides, the CDR3 is TGTGCCAGCTGGGGACTAGCCTACAATGAGCAGTTCTTC.

This clone was picked up one time. The chain has TRBV5-4 and TRBJ2-7; D is undetermined. The V gene lost 0 bases and the J gene lost 2 bases, with 9 bases spanning the gap. Germline V gene data show CDR1 as SGHNT and CDR2 as YYREEE (reference sequence). This CDR3 is built from 14 residues. The CDR3 DNA follows: TGTGCCAGCAGCTTGGCTCCAGTTGCCTACGAGCAGTACTTC. This encodes CASSLAPVAYEQYF. Complete variable domain (other parts from reference TRBV5-4 and TRBJ2-7): ETGVTQSPTHLIKTRGQQVTLRCSSQSGHNTVSWYQQALGQGPQFIFQYYREEENGRGNFPPRFSGLQFPNYSSELNVNALELDDSALYLCASSLAPVAYEQYFGPGTRLTVT.

J is TRBJ2-2 and V is TRBV29-1, with D maybe TRBD2 (7 bases). V gave up 7 bases and J gave up 1 base, with 13 bases separating them. Germline V gene lookup returns CDR1 SQVTM and CDR2 ANQGSEA. The CDR3 is 14 amino acids. The CDR3 region has the DNA TGCAGCGCTCGGGGGGCTGAGAACACCGGGGAGCTGTTTTTT. It encodes CSARGAENTGELFF.

V usage is TRBV5-1 and J usage is TRBJ2-5; TRBD1 matches 12 bases. Germline trimming cut 1 base from V and 5 bases from J; bases unmatched to any gene: 6. The CDR3 covers 16 residues. CDR1 is SGHRS and CDR2 is YFSETQ in the germline V gene. CDR3 in DNA: TGCGCCAGCAGCTTGACCGGGACAGGGGGCCTGGAGACCCAGTACTTC. Protein sequence: CASSLTGTGGLETQYF.

This clone was observed a few times. The chain combines TRBV7-2 with TRBJ2-7, with TRBD2 identical over 11 bases. This CDR3 is 16 amino acids long. Losses at the gene ends were 4 bases for V and 4 bases for J; bases not matched to a gene: 9. Germline CDR1 reads SGHTA; CDR2 reads FQGNSA. The CDR3 nucleotides are TGTGCCAGCAGCTCTCTAGCGGGAGGCCGTAGGTACGAGCAGTACTTC. This codes for CASSSLAGGRRYEQYF.

The CDR3 loop reads CASRTGQGLNTEAFF. For the CDR3, the DNA is TGTGCCAGCAGAACGGGACAGGGATTGAACACTGAAGCTTTCTTT. J is TRBJ1-1 and V is TRBV6-5; TRBD1 agrees at 9 bases. Germline CDR1 and CDR2: MNHEY and SVGAGI. CDR3 length: 15 amino acids. Trimming removed 6 bases from V and 0 bases from J; junction bases left unmatched: 5.

CDR3 sequence: CASSFGSLYEQYF. In DNA, the CDR3 is TGCGCCAGCAGCTTTGGTTCACTCTACGAGCAGTACTTC. The chain joins TRBV5-1 to TRBJ2-7; D remains unclear. Between the trimmed V and J ends, which lost 2 bases and 3 bases, there was a span of 9 bases. The CDR3 has 13 amino acids. The germline CDR1 and CDR2 sequences are SGHRS and YFSETQ.

V is TRBV10-1 and J is TRBJ1-2; TRBD1 matches at 7 bases. The CDR3 loop spans 11 amino acids. V shed 5 bases, J shed 12 bases, and the junction held 6 bases outside the gene matches. The germline CDR1 and CDR2 sequences are WNHNN and SYGVQD (reference sequence). Written as DNA, the CDR3 is TGCGCCAGCAGTCGACAGGGAGACAACACCTTC. Translation: CASSRQGDNTF.

This clone was detected a few times. This chain links TRBV4-3 with TRBJ2-3, with D possibly TRBD2 on 6 matching bases. The V gene lost 0 bases and the J gene lost 4 bases, with 23 bases spanning the gap. The V gene's germline CDR1 is LGHNA and CDR2 YSLEER. The length of the CDR3 is 19 residues. The CDR3 loop reads CASSQDPGLAGHPADTQYF. The CDR3 DNA reads as TGCGCCAGCAGCCAAGATCCGGGTTTGGCGGGGCATCCCGCAGATACGCAGTATTTT.

The rearrangement joins TRBV19 to TRBJ2-7; 7 bases are a match to TRBD1. The CDR3 length is 14 residues. Germline V gene data show CDR1 as LNHDA and CDR2 as SQIVND (reference sequence). Trimming at V came to 1 base and at J to 5 bases, leaving 5 bases not matched to a gene. The CDR3 loop is CASSIGGGGHEQYF. CDR3 in DNA: TGTGCCAGTAGTATAGGAGGGGGCGGACACGAGCAGTACTTC.

The rearrangement links TRBV15 to TRBJ2-5, with a possible D match to TRBD1 (5 bases). The CDR3 runs 15 residues. CDR1 and CDR2 (germline): LNHNV, YYDKDF (reference sequence). Trimming cost V 1 base and J 2 bases, with 11 bases left between them. The CDR3, as DNA: TGTGCCACCAGCAGAGTTCCGACAGCACAAGAGACCCAGTACTTC. Protein: CATSRVPTAQETQYF.

The chain employs TRBV19 and TRBJ2-3, with D hard to call. In germline, CDR1 is LNHDA, CDR2 SQIVND (reference sequence). Trimming took off 5 bases at V and 5 bases at J, with 5 bases between the two ends. The CDR3 loop spans 11 amino acids. The CDR3 is CASSQEDTQYF. CDR3 bases: TGTGCCAGTAGTCAGGAAGATACGCAGTATTTT.

The J gene is TRBJ1-1, the V gene TRBV19; 11 bases match TRBD1. Germline values: CDR1 LNHDA, CDR2 SQIVND (reference sequence). CDR3 length equals 17 residues. V lost 1 base to trimming and J lost 0 bases; unmatched junction nucleotides: 4. The CDR3 DNA reads TGTGCCAGTAGTATAGTCGGACAGGGGGCAGTGAACACTGAAGCTTTCTTT. Amino acids: CASSIVGQGAVNTEAFF.

This clone was observed a few times. The rearrangement links TRBV19 to TRBJ1-6; 8 positions match TRBD1. This CDR3 contains 16 residues. The trim removed 6 bases at V and 3 bases at J, leaving 7 bases unmatched. The germline V gene has CDR1 LNHDA and CDR2 SQIVND (reference sequence). This CDR3 is CASRPPGQGYNSPLHF. The CDR3 DNA follows: TGTGCCAGTAGGCCACCCGGACAGGGCTATAATTCACCCCTCCACTTT.